This is a list of T cell receptor beta chains from one sample in a study of T cell responses to AZD1222 COVID-19 vaccine. The protocol was immunoSEQ multiplex PCR, while the TCRdb copy is restricted to in-frame clones and leaves out a portion. The sample carries 150,000 to 200,000 clones, approximately 90% recorded once. The input for sequencing was peripheral blood, taken on day 0 of AZD1222 vaccination. These receptor sequences come from an adult in good health. Each CDR3 is given with its conserved first and last residue. D genes are given only for firm matches. Part of the rows lack a size; the others show once, few, many or a class for expanded clones.

CDR3	DNA	size	D	J	V
CASSLAGQGAYF	TGTGCCAGCAGCTTAGCGGGACAGGGTGCGTATTTT	-	TRBD1	TRBJ2-3	TRBV7-9
CASSLSDRANSPLHF	TGTGCCAGCAGTTTGTCGGACAGGGCGAATTCACCCCTCCACTTT	once	TRBD1	TRBJ1-6	TRBV27
CATSRGQAISYEQYF	TGTGCCACCAGCAGAGGACAGGCTATATCCTACGAGCAGTACTTC	-	-	TRBJ2-7	TRBV15
CAWSPGQVNYGYTF	TGTGCCTGGAGTCCCGGGCAGGTTAACTATGGCTACACCTTC	-	-	TRBJ1-2	TRBV30
CASSSSGDNTEAFF	TGTGCCAGCAGCTCTTCCGGGGACAACACTGAAGCTTTCTTT	once	-	TRBJ1-1	TRBV7-9
CASSETGNSYEQYF	TGTGCCAGCAGCGAGACAGGGAACTCCTACGAGCAGTACTTC	-	TRBD1	TRBJ2-7	TRBV5-6
CASGSDMNTEAFF	TGTGCTAGTGGTTCAGATATGAACACTGAAGCTTTCTTT	-	-	TRBJ1-1	TRBV12-5
CASSLSPGTGNTEAFF	TGTGCCAGCAGTTTATCCCCCGGGACAGGCAACACTGAAGCTTTCTTT	-	TRBD1	TRBJ1-1	TRBV27
CASSPTSGVYEQYF	TGTGCCAGCAGCCCTACTAGCGGAGTATACGAGCAGTACTTC	once	TRBD2	TRBJ2-7	TRBV9
CASSLGAGPYQETQYF	TGTGCCAGCAGCTTAGGAGCGGGGCCGTACCAAGAGACCCAGTACTTC	-	TRBD2	TRBJ2-5	TRBV11-2
CASSLAGALSGNTIYF	TGCGCCAGCAGCTTGGCCGGGGCCCTCTCTGGAAACACCATATATTTT	-	-	TRBJ1-3	TRBV5-1
CASSEFSGTYGYGYTF	TGTGCCAGCAGTGAATTTTCCGGGACCTACGGCTATGGCTACACCTTC	-	-	TRBJ1-2	TRBV6-1
CASSSHVGYTF	TGTGCCAGTAGTTCCCACGTCGGCTACACCTTC	-	-	TRBJ1-2	TRBV19
CAISFGQGQPQHF	TGTGCCATCAGTTTTGGACAGGGCCAGCCCCAGCATTTT	-	TRBD1	TRBJ1-5	TRBV10-3
CASSPFNRGGEKLFF	TGTGCCAGCTCACCATTTAACAGGGGCGGTGAAAAACTGTTTTTT	once	TRBD1	TRBJ1-4	TRBV18
CASSLQVKGTEAFF	TGCGCCAGCAGCTTGCAGGTGAAGGGCACTGAAGCTTTCTTT	-	-	TRBJ1-1	TRBV5-1
CASSLGDRSSYNEQFF	TGCGCCAGCAGCTTGGGGGACCGTTCCTCCTACAATGAGCAGTTCTTC	-	-	TRBJ2-1	TRBV5-1
CASSTLVNTEAFF	TGTGCCAGCAGTACCCTGGTGAACACTGAAGCTTTCTTT	-	-	TRBJ1-1	TRBV12-3/TRBV12-4
CASSEQAFSGNTIYF	TGTGCCAGCAGTGAACAGGCATTCTCTGGAAACACCATATATTTT	-	-	TRBJ1-3	TRBV6-1
CASSGTGDEQFF	TGTGCCAGCAGCGGGACAGGGGATGAGCAGTTCTTC	-	TRBD1	TRBJ2-1	TRBV7-6
CASRPGLAARYEQYF	TGTGCCAGTAGGCCGGGACTAGCGGCACGGTACGAGCAGTACTTC	-	TRBD2	TRBJ2-7	TRBV19
CASSHRGITNTEAFF	TGTGCCAGCAGTCACAGGGGGATTACGAACACTGAAGCTTTCTTT	-	TRBD1	TRBJ1-1	TRBV28
CASSSPGLAGGRKFF	TGTGCCAGCAGCTCTCCGGGACTAGCGGGAGGGAGGAAGTTCTTC	-	TRBD2	TRBJ2-1	TRBV7-9
CASSLTHGASGPTGELFF	TGCGCCAGCAGCCTCACCCATGGAGCTAGCGGGCCGACCGGGGAGCTGTTTTTT	-	TRBD2	TRBJ2-2	TRBV4-1
CATSRVPGTGSSPLHF	TGTGCCACCAGCAGAGTACCCGGGACAGGTAGTTCACCCCTCCACTTT	-	TRBD1	TRBJ1-6	TRBV15
CASSLAPANYGYTF	TGTGCCAGCAGCTTAGCACCGGCTAACTATGGCTACACCTTC	-	-	TRBJ1-2	TRBV7-9
CSASLRLAGVGELFF	TGCAGCGCTTCCCTCCGACTAGCGGGAGTCGGGGAGCTGTTTTTT	-	TRBD2	TRBJ2-2	TRBV29-1
CSARSYEQYF	TGCAGTGCTAGATCGTACGAGCAGTACTTC	-	-	TRBJ2-7	TRBV20-1
CASSLDRPSSGGVVDTQYF	TGTGCCAGCAGCTTAGATCGGCCCTCTAGCGGAGGAGTAGTAGATACGCAGTATTTT	-	TRBD2	TRBJ2-3	TRBV11-2
CASPNIPLTENTEAFF	TGTGCCAGCCCAAATATCCCTTTGACAGAGAACACTGAAGCTTTCTTT	-	-	TRBJ1-1	TRBV19
CASSLWQGAMIFEAFF	TGTGCCAGCAGTTTATGGCAGGGGGCGATGATCTTTGAAGCTTTCTTT	-	TRBD1	TRBJ1-1	TRBV27
CATSPPLAGLYNEQFF	TGTGCCACCAGCCCCCCACTAGCGGGATTATACAATGAGCAGTTCTTC	-	TRBD2	TRBJ2-1	TRBV15
CASSRQPATNEKLFF	TGTGCCAGCAGCCGACAGCCGGCAACTAATGAAAAACTGTTTTTT	once	-	TRBJ1-4	TRBV6-5
CASSLVGGRAGYYGYTF	TGCGCCAGCAGCTTGGTCGGGGGCAGGGCGGGTTACTATGGCTACACCTTC	-	-	TRBJ1-2	TRBV5-1
CAISESNTNEKLFF	TGTGCCATCAGTGAGTCGAACACAAATGAAAAACTGTTTTTT	-	-	TRBJ1-4	TRBV10-3
CASSQIQREGPQADTQYF	TGCGCCAGCAGTCAGATTCAGCGGGAGGGCCCTCAGGCTGATACGCAGTATTTT	-	TRBD2	TRBJ2-3	TRBV23-1